The clone carrying this TCR beta chain was counted once. Its antigen is not known. This entry comes from a study of shared clonotypes between healthy human individuals. Study-level background: With ages of 18 to 49, the donors were a couple of women and a few men. Study-wide results and caveats: Roughly 5% of naive CD4 clonotypes were shared across a handful of donors.

Investigators divided CD4+ cells into CD45RA+ naive and CD45RA-negative memory subsets. Each sorted subset replicate got 200 ng genomic DNA, 25,000 to 35,000 genomes. TCRdb's table, derived via immunoSEQ multiplex PCR, lists solely in-frame clones and lacks some. Among 850,000 to 1,100,000 clones listed, roughly 80% were seen once. This CDR3 has 14 residues. Losses at the gene ends were 2 bases for V and 3 bases for J; bases not matched to a gene: 3. CDR1 and CDR2 (germline): MNHNY, SVGAGI (reference sequence). This clonotype was obtained from a young man in good health. Some clones in this sample may be carry-over from other donors' samples. The rearrangement links TRBV6-6 to TRBJ2-7, with 8 positions matching TRBD1. The specimen sequenced was memory CD4+ T cells from PBMCs. Indicated subset: CD45RA-negative fraction. The CDR3 sequence: CASSYGRGLYEQYF. DNA of the CDR3: TGTGCCAGCAGTTACGGCAGGGGGCTCTACGAGCAGTACTTC.